A selection of T cell receptor beta chains follows, all from one sample in a study of Graves' ophthalmopathy and Graves' hyperthyroidism. TCRdb ran MiXCR on the multiplex PCR reads and lists one entry per CDR3 protein. Among about 500,000 distinct CDR3 sequences, around 15% were seen once, and the ten largest hold roughly 9.8%. The sequencing sample was made of blood. These receptors all stem from a woman between 25 and 40 years old with Graves' ophthalmopathy. Each CDR3 is given with its conserved first and last residue. A D gene is named only where the DNA matches it firmly. Clone size is not always given. Where it is, it says once, few, many or a class for expanded clones.

D	V	size	J	CDR3	DNA
NA	TRBV12-5	NA	TRBJ1-1	CASGFVGTEAFF	TGTGCTAGTGGTTTCGTAGGGACTGAAGCTTTCTTT
NA	TRBV2	few	TRBJ2-7	CASSVVGESPYEQYF	TGTGCCAGCAGTGTCGTGGGAGAGAGCCCATACGAGCAGTACTTC
NA	TRBV28	many	TRBJ1-6	CASSFRTSIWAPLHF	TGTGCCAGCAGTTTTCGGACCTCTATATGGGCACCCCTCCACTTT
TRBD1	TRBV6-5	many	TRBJ2-7	CASSYSWTGEKEQYF	TGTGCCAGCAGTTACTCGTGGACAGGGGAGAAAGAGCAGTACTTC
TRBD1	TRBV30	NA	TRBJ1-3	CAWTGQGTGNTIYF	TGTGCCTGGACGGGACAGGGTACTGGAAACACCATATATTTT
NA	TRBV28	many	TRBJ1-6	CASSPSTGFGSYNSPLHF	TGTGCCAGCAGTCCATCGACAGGTTTCGGCTCCTATAATTCACCCCTCCACTTT
TRBD1	TRBV24-1	NA	TRBJ1-1	CATSDFGRGGWTEAFF	TGTGCCACCAGTGATTTCGGCAGGGGGGGGTGGACTGAAGCTTTCTTT
NA	TRBV7-2	NA	TRBJ1-1	CASSLVSQMNTEAFF	TGTGCCAGCAGCTTAGTGTCACAGATGAACACTGAAGCTTTCTTT
NA	TRBV20-1	many	TRBJ1-6	CSAINRGDSPLHF	TGCAGTGCTATTAACCGGGGCGATTCACCCCTCCACTTT
NA	TRBV20-1	few	TRBJ1-3	CSAIDGTLGNTIYF	TGCAGTGCTATTGACGGGACGCTGGGAAACACCATATATTTT
TRBD1	TRBV4-2	few	TRBJ2-6	CASSHDRVANVLTF	TGTGCCAGCAGCCATGACAGGGTGGCCAACGTCCTGACTTTC
NA	TRBV15	many	TRBJ1-1	CATSRDRGAEAFF	TGTGCCACCAGCAGAGATCGGGGTGCTGAAGCTTTCTTT
NA	TRBV28	many	TRBJ2-2	CASRVQGGTGELFF	TGTGCCAGCAGAGTACAGGGTGGGACCGGGGAGCTGTTTTTT
NA	TRBV25-1	many	TRBJ1-2	CASSPKGRVGHYGYTF	TGTGCCAGCAGCCCTAAAGGCAGGGTAGGGCACTATGGCTACACCTTC
NA	TRBV28	NA	TRBJ1-5	CASKRDNNQPQHF	TGTGCCAGCAAACGCGACAACAATCAGCCCCAGCATTTT
TRBD2	TRBV28	few	TRBJ2-5	CASSREGILYQEAQYF	TGTGCCAGCAGCAGGGAGGGGATACTCTACCAAGAGGCCCAGTACTTC
NA	TRBV6-1	many	TRBJ1-1	CASSETLGGGRETFF	TGTGCCAGCAGTGAAACTCTCGGGGGAGGGCGGGAGACTTTCTTT
NA	TRBV28	many	TRBJ2-5	CASSPPYDATALPGQYF	TGTGCCAGCAGCCCTCCGTACGACGCGACTGCGCTCCCCGGACAGTACTTC
NA	TRBV4-1	NA	TRBJ2-2	CASSQGLSTYSNTGELFF	TGCGCCAGCAGCCAAGGTCTGAGCACATACTCGAACACCGGGGAGCTGTTTTTT
NA	TRBV12-3/TRBV12-4	once	TRBJ1-1	CASSLFGTGSTEACF	NA
NA	TRBV28	many	TRBJ1-3	CASSTSGRQDIYF	NA
TRBD2	TRBV10-3	few	TRBJ2-2	CATTPPGTSGVDGELFF	TGTGCCACCACACCACCTGGTACTAGCGGGGTGGACGGGGAGCTGTTTTTT
NA	TRBV6-1	many	TRBJ1-1	CASSERLGNTEAFF	TGTGCCAGCAGTGAGAGGTTAGGGAACACTGAAGCTTTCTTT
TRBD2	TRBV2	many	TRBJ2-5	CASSGKRREKETQYF	TGTGCCAGCAGTGGAAAGCGGCGGGAGAAGGAGACCCAGTACTTC
NA	TRBV6-5	NA	TRBJ2-5	CASSLDGTETQYF	TGTGCCAGCAGCTTAGACGGCACAGAGACCCAGTACTTC
TRBD1	TRBV15	few	TRBJ1-1	CATSRIRTGGISVEAFF	TGTGCCACCAGCAGAATAAGGACAGGGGGGATTAGTGTGGAAGCTTTCTTT
TRBD1	TRBV6-5	many	TRBJ1-2	CASSWTGGDYGYTF	TGTGCCAGCAGTTGGACAGGGGGCGACTATGGCTACACCTTC
TRBD1	TRBV28	many	TRBJ2-7	CATTGQGYEQYF	TGTGCCACCACGGGACAGGGGTACGAGCAGTACTTC
TRBD2	TRBV10-3	many	TRBJ2-7	CAIKAGGRDEQYF	TGTGCCATCAAGGCGGGAGGGCGGGACGAGCAGTACTTC
NA	TRBV7-2	NA	TRBJ2-7	CASSLAGEVGYEQYF	TGTGCCAGCAGCTTAGCGGGGGAAGTGGGGTACGAGCAGTACTTC
NA	TRBV19	NA	TRBJ2-7	CASSIIGTRREQYF	TGTGCCAGTAGTATTATCGGGACCCGGAGGGAGCAGTACTTC
NA	TRBV7-6	many	TRBJ2-2	CASSRDFDTGELFF	TGTGCCAGCAGCCGGGACTTTGACACCGGGGAGCTGTTTTTT